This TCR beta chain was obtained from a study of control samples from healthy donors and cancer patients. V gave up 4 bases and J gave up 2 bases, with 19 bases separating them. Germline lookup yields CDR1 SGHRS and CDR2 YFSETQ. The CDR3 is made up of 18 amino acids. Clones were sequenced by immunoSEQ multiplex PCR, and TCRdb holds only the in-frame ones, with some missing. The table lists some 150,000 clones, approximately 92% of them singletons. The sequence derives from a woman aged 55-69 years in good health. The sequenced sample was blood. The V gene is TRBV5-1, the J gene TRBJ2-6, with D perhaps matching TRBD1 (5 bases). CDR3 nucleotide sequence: TGCGCCAGCAGCCCGGCCCAGGGCGGTATCCCTGGGGCCAACGTCCTGACTTTC. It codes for CASSPAQGGIPGANVLTF. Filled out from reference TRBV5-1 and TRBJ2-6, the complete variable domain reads KAGVTQTPRYLIKTRGQQVTLSCSPISGHRSVSWYQQTPGQGLQFLFEYFSETQRNKGNFPGRFSGRQFSNSRSEMNVSTLELGDSALYLCASSPAQGGIPGANVLTFGAGSRLTVL.